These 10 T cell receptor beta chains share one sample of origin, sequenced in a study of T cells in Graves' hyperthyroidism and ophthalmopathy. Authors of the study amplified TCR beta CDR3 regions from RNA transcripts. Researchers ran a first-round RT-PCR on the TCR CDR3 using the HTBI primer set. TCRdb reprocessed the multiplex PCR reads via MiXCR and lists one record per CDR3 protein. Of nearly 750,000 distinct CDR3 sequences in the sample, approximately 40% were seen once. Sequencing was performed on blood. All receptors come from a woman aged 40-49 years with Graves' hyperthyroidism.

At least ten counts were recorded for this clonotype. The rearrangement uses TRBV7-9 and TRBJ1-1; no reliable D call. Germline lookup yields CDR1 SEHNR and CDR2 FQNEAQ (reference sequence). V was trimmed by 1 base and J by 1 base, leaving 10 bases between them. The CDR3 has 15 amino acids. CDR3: CASSLVLSRNTEAFF. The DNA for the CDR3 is TGTGCCAGCAGCTTAGTTCTGTCGAGGAACACTGAAGCTTTCTTT.

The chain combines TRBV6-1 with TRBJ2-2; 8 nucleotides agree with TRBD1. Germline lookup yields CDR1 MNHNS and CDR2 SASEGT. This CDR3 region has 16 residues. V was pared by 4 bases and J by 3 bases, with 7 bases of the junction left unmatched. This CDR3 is CASSASRGLDTGELFF. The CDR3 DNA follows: TGTGCCAGCAGTGCCTCCAGGGGGCTCGACACCGGGGAGCTGTTTTTT.

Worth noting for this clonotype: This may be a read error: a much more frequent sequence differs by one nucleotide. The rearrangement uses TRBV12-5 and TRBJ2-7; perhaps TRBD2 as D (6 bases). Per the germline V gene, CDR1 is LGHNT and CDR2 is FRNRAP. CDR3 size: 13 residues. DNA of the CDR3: TGTGCTAGTGATTTGACCAACGGGGGCGAGCAGTACTTC. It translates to CASDLTNGGEQYF.

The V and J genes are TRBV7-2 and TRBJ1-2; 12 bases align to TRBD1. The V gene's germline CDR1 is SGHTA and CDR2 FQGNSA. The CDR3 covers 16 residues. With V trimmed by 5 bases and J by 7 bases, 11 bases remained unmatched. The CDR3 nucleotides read TGTGCCAGCAGCACACGCTCCGGGACAGGGGGCAGTGGCTACACCTTC. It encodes CASSTRSGTGGSGYTF.

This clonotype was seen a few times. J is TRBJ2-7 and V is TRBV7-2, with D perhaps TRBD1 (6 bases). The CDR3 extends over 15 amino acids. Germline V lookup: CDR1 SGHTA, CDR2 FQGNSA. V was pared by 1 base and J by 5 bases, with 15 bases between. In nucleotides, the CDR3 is TGTGCCAGCAGCTTAGAGATTGGCAGGGGCCACGAGCAGTACTTC. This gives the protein CASSLEIGRGHEQYF. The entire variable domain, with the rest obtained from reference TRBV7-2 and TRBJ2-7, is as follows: GAGVSQSPSNKVTEKGKDVELRCDPISGHTALYWYRQSLGQGLEFLIYFQGNSAPDKSGLPSDRFSAERTGGSVSTLTIQRTQQEDSAVYLCASSLEIGRGHEQYFGPGTRLTVT.

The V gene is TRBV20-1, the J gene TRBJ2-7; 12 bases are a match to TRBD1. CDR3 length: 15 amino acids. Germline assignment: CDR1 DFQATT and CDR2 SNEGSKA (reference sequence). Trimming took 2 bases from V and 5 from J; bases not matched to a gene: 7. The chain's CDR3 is CSARMGQGAYDEQYF. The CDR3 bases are TGCAGTGCTAGAATGGGACAGGGGGCTTACGACGAGCAGTACTTC.

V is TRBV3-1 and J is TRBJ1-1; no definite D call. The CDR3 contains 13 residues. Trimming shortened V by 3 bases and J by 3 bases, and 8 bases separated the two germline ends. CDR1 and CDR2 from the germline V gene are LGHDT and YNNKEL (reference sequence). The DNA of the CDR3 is TGTGCCAGCAGCCAGGGAGATTACACTGAAGCTTTCTTT. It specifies CASSQGDYTEAFF.

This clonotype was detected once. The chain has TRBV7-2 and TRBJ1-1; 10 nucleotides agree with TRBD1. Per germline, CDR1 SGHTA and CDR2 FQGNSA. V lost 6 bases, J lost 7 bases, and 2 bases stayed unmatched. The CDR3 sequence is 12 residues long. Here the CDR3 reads CASRWTGGEAFF. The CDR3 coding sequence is TGTGCCAGCAGATGGACAGGGGGTGAAGCTTTCTTT.

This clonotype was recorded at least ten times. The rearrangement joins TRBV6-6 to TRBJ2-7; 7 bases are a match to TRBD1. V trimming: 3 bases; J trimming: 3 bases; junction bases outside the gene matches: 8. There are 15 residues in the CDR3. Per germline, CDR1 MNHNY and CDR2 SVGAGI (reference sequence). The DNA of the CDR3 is TGTGCCAGCAGTTATGACCACAGGGGACACTACGAGCAGTACTTC. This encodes CASSYDHRGHYEQYF.

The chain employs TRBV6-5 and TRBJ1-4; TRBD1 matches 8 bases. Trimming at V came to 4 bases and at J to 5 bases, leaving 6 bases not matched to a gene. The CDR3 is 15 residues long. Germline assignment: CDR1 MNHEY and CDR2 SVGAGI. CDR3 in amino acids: CASSLETGENEKLFF. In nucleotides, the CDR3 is TGTGCCAGCAGTTTGGAGACAGGGGAGAATGAAAAACTGTTTTTT.